These T cell receptor beta chains were read from a single sample in a study of beta chain features in type 1 diabetes. Data came from immunoSEQ multiplex PCR; TCRdb stores just in-frame clones and leaves some out. The table has over 350,000 clones, approximately 15% seen once; the top ten hold about 0.019%. The specimen was naive CD4+ T cells from blood. These receptors were taken from a young woman in good health. Each CDR3 is given with its conserved first and last residue. The D gene is left open where the match is weak. A row's size may be missing; if present it is once, few, many or a size class.

size	V	D	J	DNA	CDR3
.	TRBV28	.	TRBJ2-7	TGTGCCAGCAGGGGACAAGTCTACGAGCAGTACTTC	CASRGQVYEQYF
few	TRBV7-9	TRBD1	TRBJ1-1	TGTGCCAGCAGCTTGACAGGGGGGAACACTGAAGCTTTCTTT	CASSLTGGNTEAFF
few	TRBV7-3	.	TRBJ1-1	TGTGCCAGCAGCTTATCACCCGGCGGCACTGAAGCTTTCTTT	CASSLSPGGTEAFF
.	TRBV27	.	TRBJ2-1	TGTGCCAGCACTTATATGGATTTGCCACAGAATGAGCAGTTCTTC	CASTYMDLPQNEQFF
few	TRBV30	.	TRBJ1-2	TGTGCCTGGAGACAGGGCGGGGGGGGCTACACCTTC	CAWRQGGGGYTF
.	TRBV5-1	TRBD1	TRBJ2-7	TGCGCCAGCAGCTTTGCCGGGACAGGGGTTTCCGAGCAGTACTTC	CASSFAGTGVSEQYF
.	TRBV19	TRBD1	TRBJ1-5	TGTGCCAGTATCGCAGGGACAGCCTATAGCAATCAGCCCCAGCATTTT	CASIAGTAYSNQPQHF
.	TRBV28	TRBD1	TRBJ2-7	TGTGCCAGCAGTTTGCAACAGGGGTACGAGCAGTACTTC	CASSLQQGYEQYF
few	TRBV30	TRBD1	TRBJ1-5	TGTGCCACCGACAGGGGAAATAGCAATCAGCCCCAGCATTTT	CATDRGNSNQPQHF
few	TRBV6-6	.	TRBJ2-1	TGTGCCAGCAGTTTTACCGGTTACAATGAGCAGTTCTTC	CASSFTGYNEQFF
.	TRBV30	.	TRBJ2-4	TGTGCCTGGCAAGACAGGATAGCCAAAAACATTCAGTACTTC	CAWQDRIAKNIQYF
few	TRBV19	TRBD2	TRBJ2-7	TGTGCCAGTAGTCCCCCCGGAAGCGGGAGCTACGAGCAGTACTTC	CASSPPGSGSYEQYF
.	TRBV9	.	TRBJ1-1	TGTGCCAGCAGCCCCCAACAGAATATGAACACTGAAGCTTTCTTT	CASSPQQNMNTEAFF
.	TRBV21-1	.	TRBJ2-7	TGTGCCAGCAGCAAAGCCGTCTCTTACTACGAGCAGTACTTC	CASSKAVSYYEQYF
.	TRBV5-1	TRBD1	TRBJ2-5	TGCGCCAGCAGCGGGGACAGTCCGTACCAAGAGACCCAGTACTTC	CASSGDSPYQETQYF
.	TRBV5-1	.	TRBJ2-7	TGCGCCAGCAGCCCCGACACTCGCGAGCAGTACTTC	CASSPDTREQYF
few	TRBV5-5	.	TRBJ2-7	TGTGCCAGCAGCTTCGTGAGTAACTACGAGCAGTACTTC	CASSFVSNYEQYF
.	TRBV13	TRBD2	TRBJ2-7	TGTGCCAGCAGCTTAGGTGGCGGGAGCGGATCTGAAGAGCAGTACTTC	CASSLGGGSGSEEQYF
few	TRBV4-2	TRBD1	TRBJ1-4	TGTGCCAGCAGCCAAGTCGGGACAGTTAATGAAAAACTGTTTTTT	CASSQVGTVNEKLFF
.	TRBV28	TRBD1	TRBJ1-2	TGTGCCAGCGGTGGCGACAGGGGCGGCTATGGCTACACCTTC	CASGGDRGGYGYTF
few	TRBV19	TRBD2	TRBJ2-7	TGTGCCAGTAGTATCCTTGGGACTAGCGGAACCTACGAGCAGTACTTC	CASSILGTSGTYEQYF
.	TRBV29-1	.	TRBJ1-2	TGCAGCGTGACCCAGGACAGTAGGTCTCGCGGCTACACCTTC	CSVTQDSRSRGYTF
few	TRBV2	.	TRBJ2-2	TGTGCCAGCAGTCCGGTAGGAGGACCCGGGGAGCTGTTTTTT	CASSPVGGPGELFF
few	TRBV5-4	TRBD2	TRBJ2-1	TGTGCCAGCAGCCCAGGGACTAGCGGGAGGTACAATGAGCAGTTCTTC	CASSPGTSGRYNEQFF
.	TRBV29-1	.	TRBJ1-5	TGCAGCGTTGGACAGAGCAATAGCAATCAGCCCCAGCATTTT	CSVGQSNSNQPQHF
.	TRBV27	TRBD2	TRBJ2-2	TGTGCCAGCAGTTTTAAAGACGGGCTAGCGGGAAGAGGGGAGCTGTTTTTT	CASSFKDGLAGRGELFF
few	TRBV11-2	TRBD2	TRBJ2-7	TGTGCCAGCAGCTTAAAAGGGACTAGCTCTAACGAGCAGTACTTC	CASSLKGTSSNEQYF
.	TRBV27	TRBD1	TRBJ2-7	TGTGCCAGCATTGGGACAGGGACAGATCACTACGAGCAGTACTTC	CASIGTGTDHYEQYF
few	TRBV29-1	TRBD1	TRBJ1-1	TGCAGCGTAGGGACAGGGGGGAACACTGAAGCTTTCTTT	CSVGTGGNTEAFF
.	TRBV7-9	TRBD2	TRBJ2-5	TGTGCCAGCAGCAGGGCGGGAGTGCAAGAGACCCAGTACTTC	CASSRAGVQETQYF
.	TRBV6-5	TRBD1	TRBJ2-1	TGTGCCAGCAGGAGGGACAGGGCTGGTGAGCAGTTCTTC	CASRRDRAGEQFF
few	TRBV11-2	TRBD2	TRBJ2-5	TGTGCCAGCAGTGGGACTAGCGGGAGTATGGGAGAGACCCAGTACTTC	CASSGTSGSMGETQYF
few	TRBV29-1	.	TRBJ2-3	TGCAGCGTGCGCCAGGTCTACACAGATACGCAGTATTTT	CSVRQVYTDTQYF
few	TRBV10-3	.	TRBJ2-3	TGTGCCGTCGCCAGGGATGAGGAAGATACGCAGTATTTT	CAVARDEEDTQYF
few	TRBV9	TRBD2	TRBJ2-2	TGTGCCAGCAGCGTAAGGGCTAGCGGGCACACCGGGGAGCTGTTTTTT	CASSVRASGHTGELFF
.	TRBV6-4	TRBD2	TRBJ2-2	TGTGCCAGCAAGCGGGAGGGCACCGGGGAGCTGTTTTTT	CASKREGTGELFF
.	TRBV29-1	TRBD1	TRBJ1-1	TGCAGCGTAGAAAGGACAGGGGGCGAGACTGAAGCTTTCTTT	CSVERTGGETEAFF
few	TRBV13	TRBD2	TRBJ2-1	TGTGCCAGCACTGGGACTAGCGGGACGAGTGAGCAGTTCTTC	CASTGTSGTSEQFF
.	TRBV27	TRBD2	TRBJ2-1	TGTGCCAGCAGTCCCCGGCGTAGCGGGAGGGCCATACTCTCCTACAATGAGCAGTTCTTC	CASSPRRSGRAILSYNEQFF
.	TRBV5-1	.	TRBJ2-7	TGCGCCAGCAGCTTGGCCTCGGAGTTGGAGCAGTACTTC	CASSLASELEQYF
few	TRBV6-5	TRBD1	TRBJ2-5	TGTGCCAGCAGGGCCGGGACAGGGGTCCTAGAGACCCAGTACTTC	CASRAGTGVLETQYF
few	TRBV7-2	TRBD2	TRBJ2-3	TGTGCCAGCAGCTTCACTAGCGGTGGGGGTGTAGGGACGCAGTATTTT	CASSFTSGGGVGTQYF
.	TRBV11-2	TRBD2	TRBJ2-3	TGTGCCAGCAGCCGGACTAGCGGGAGTTTCAAAGATACGCAGTATTTT	CASSRTSGSFKDTQYF
.	TRBV5-1	.	TRBJ2-6	TGCGCCAGCAGCTTGGTTACGGGTTCTGGGGCCAACGTCCTGACTTTC	CASSLVTGSGANVLTF
few	TRBV6-5	TRBD2	TRBJ2-1	TGTGCCAGCAGTCGGACTAGCTCCTACAATGAGCAGTTCTTC	CASSRTSSYNEQFF
few	TRBV7-9	TRBD1	TRBJ2-7	TGTGCCAGCAGTCGCGGACAGGCCGAGCAGTACTTC	CASSRGQAEQYF
.	TRBV5-4	TRBD2	TRBJ2-7	TGTGCCAGCAGCTCCGCTGCTAGCGGGAGTTACGAGCAGTACTTC	CASSSAASGSYEQYF
.	TRBV9	TRBD1	TRBJ1-3	TGTGCCAGCAGCGTAGCCGGGACAGGACTCCACACCATATATTTT	CASSVAGTGLHTIYF
.	TRBV19	TRBD1	TRBJ1-5	TGTGCCAGTAGTATAACCGGGACAGGGAGGCGGCAGCCCCAGCATTTT	CASSITGTGRRQPQHF
few	TRBV5-1	.	TRBJ2-1	TGCGCCAGCTCCTGGGGGCCCACACCGAATGAGCAGTTCTTC	CASSWGPTPNEQFF
.	TRBV5-4	TRBD1	TRBJ2-7	TGTGCCAGCAGCCTTAAGACAGGGGCCTACGAGCAGTACTTC	CASSLKTGAYEQYF
.	TRBV18	.	TRBJ1-1	TGTGCCAGCTCACCAGCACAGATGAACACTGAAGCTTTCTTT	CASSPAQMNTEAFF